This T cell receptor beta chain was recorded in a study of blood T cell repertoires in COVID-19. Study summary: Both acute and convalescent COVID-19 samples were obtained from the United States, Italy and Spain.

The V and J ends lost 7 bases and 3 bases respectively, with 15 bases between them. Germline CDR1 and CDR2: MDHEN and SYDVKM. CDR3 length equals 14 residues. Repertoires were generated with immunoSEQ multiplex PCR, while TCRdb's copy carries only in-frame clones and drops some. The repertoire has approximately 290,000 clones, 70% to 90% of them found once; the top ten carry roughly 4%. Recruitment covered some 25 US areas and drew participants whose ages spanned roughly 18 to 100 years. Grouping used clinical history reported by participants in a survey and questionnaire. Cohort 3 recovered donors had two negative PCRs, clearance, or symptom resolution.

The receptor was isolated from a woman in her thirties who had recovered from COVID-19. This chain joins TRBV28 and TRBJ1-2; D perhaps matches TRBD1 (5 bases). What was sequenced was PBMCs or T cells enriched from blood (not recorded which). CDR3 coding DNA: TGTGCCAGCACTCCGGGGGTCCGGGACTATGGCTACACCTTC. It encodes CASTPGVRDYGYTF.